The 13 T cell receptor beta chains presented below share a single source sample, sequenced in a study of molecular identifiers for immune sequencing clone quantification (dated by TCRdb to 2017 to 2018). The library was built by means of PCR. Instrument on record: NextSeq 500. In-frame beta chains were kept once TCRdb had trimmed the public reads at Q25 with fastp and called clones with MiXCR. CDR3 protein duplicates are merged, each entry listing the most common genes and DNA. In all, the sample holds around 320,000 distinct CDR3 sequences, and 24% of those were seen once. The top ten constitute about 0.71% of the sample. Sequenced sample: naive CD8+ T cells from blood, with Jurkat cell RNA spiked in. This specimen's cell subset or site label, per the study, means: FACS-sorted CD8+CD4-CCR7+CD45RA+ naive T cells. Receptors originate from a human donor in good health. Some libraries in this study had Jurkat cell RNA spiked in.

Concerning this clonotype itself: Possible read error: a much larger clone is one base away. The genes are TRBV6-6 and TRBJ2-2; either TRBD1 or TRBD2 may supply D (5 bases each). Per germline, CDR1 MNHNY and CDR2 SVGAGI (reference sequence). This CDR3 contains 16 residues. The CDR3 DNA sequence: TGTGCCAGCAGTTCCTGGGACCCAGGGAACACCGGGGAGCTGTCTTTT. Its translation is CASSSWDPGNTGELSF.

This clonotype occurred many times. The V gene is TRBV4-3, the J gene TRBJ1-1; D is unclear. V gave up 4 bases and J gave up 6 bases, with 9 bases separating them. The CDR3 covers 12 residues. CDR1 is LGHNA and CDR2 is YSLEER in the germline V gene. CDR3 region: CASSRGPSEAFF. DNA for the CDR3: TGCGCCAGCAGCCGCGGGCCGTCTGAAGCTTTCTTT.

This clonotype was recorded a few times. The junction and the germline gene differ at one end; a read error may be behind it. V and J are TRBV5-3 and TRBJ2-5; the D gene could be TRBD1 or TRBD2 (5 bases each). TRBV5-3 is an ORF for which the function is uncertain. The CDR3 spans 12 residues. The CDR3 DNA sequence: TGTGCCAGCAGCTTGGGGGTGCAGACCCAGTACTTC. Amino acids: CASSLGVQTQYF.

This clonotype has a count of ten or more. This chain uses TRBV30 with TRBJ2-5; D remains ambiguous. The CDR3 has 12 residues. The germline V gene has CDR1 GTSNPN and CDR2 SVGIG (reference sequence). Trimming stripped 2 bases from V and 5 bases from J, with 9 bases between. CDR3 DNA sequence: TGTGCCTGGAGTATGGATTTTGAGACCCAGTACTTC. It is translated as CAWSMDFETQYF.

This clonotype was counted a few times. At one end, the junction sequence differs from germline, possibly due to a read error. This chain connects TRBV3-1 to TRBJ2-7; the match to TRBD1 covers 7 bases. Germline-derived CDR1 and CDR2 are LGHDT and YNNKEL (reference sequence). The CDR3 length is 15 residues. CDR3 sequence (DNA): TGTGCCAGCAGACAAGAGCCGGGACAGTACTACGAGCAGTACTTC. This encodes CASRQEPGQYYEQYF.

The chain combines TRBV4-2 with TRBJ1-4, with 8 bases matching TRBD1. Trimming took 4 bases from V and 6 from J; bases not matched to a gene: 7. Germline CDR1 reads LGHNA; CDR2 reads YNFKEQ. The CDR3 is made up of 15 amino acids. CDR3 residues: CASSPTGEEDEKLFF. In DNA form, the CDR3 reads TGTGCCAGCAGCCCGACAGGGGAAGAAGATGAAAAACTGTTTTTT.

In its sample, this clonotype was seen many times. CDR3 DNA: TGTGCCAGCAGCTCCCCGGGACAGGGTGAGGGTTTCACAGATACGCAGTATTTT. Translated: CASSSPGQGEGFTDTQYF. This rearrangement joins TRBV7-8 to TRBJ2-3, with 9 bases that match TRBD1. Trimming took 4 bases from V and 2 from J; bases not matched to a gene: 13. The germline V gene encodes CDR1 SGHVS and CDR2 FQNEAQ. The CDR3 length is 18 residues.

To note about this clonotype: The junction and the germline gene differ at one end; a read error may be behind it. The J gene is TRBJ1-5, the V gene TRBV12-3 or TRBV12-4, with unresolved D. The CDR3 covers 14 residues. The CDR3 coding sequence is TGTGCCGGCAGTACCGGGTCTAGCAATCAGCCCCAGCATTTT. Translation: CAGSTGSSNQPQHF.

The CDR3 sequence is CASSQDRDWTSTYEQYF. The CDR3 coding sequence is TGCGCCAGCAGCCAAGATCGGGACTGGACCTCTACCTACGAGCAGTACTTC. This chain uses TRBV4-1 with TRBJ2-7; maybe TRBD2 (6 bases). Germline CDR1 reads MGHRA; CDR2 reads YSYEKL. V shed 0 bases and J shed 2 bases, with 17 bases lying between them. This CDR3 region has 17 residues.

This clonotype was recorded many times. This rearrangement joins TRBV6-5 to TRBJ2-1; 9 nucleotides match TRBD1. With V trimmed by 2 bases and J by 16 bases, 9 bases remained unmatched. CDR1 and CDR2 from the germline V gene are MNHEY and SVGAGI. The CDR3 is 13 amino acids. CDR3 DNA sequence: TGTGCCAGCAGTTACACGGCCGGGACAGGGTTTTTCTTC. It is translated as CASSYTAGTGFFF.

This clonotype occurred a few times. The chain has TRBV4-2 and TRBJ2-7; D might be TRBD1 or TRBD2, each matching 5 bases. Deletions cut 6 bases from V and 0 bases from J, with 9 bases between. CDR1 is LGHNA and CDR2 is YNFKEQ in the germline V gene. The length of the CDR3 is 13 residues. CDR3 residues: CASRGVLSYEQYF. CDR3 in DNA: TGTGCCAGCAGGGGGGTACTCTCCTACGAGCAGTACTTC.

This rearrangement joins TRBV20-1 to TRBJ2-5, with 8 bases fitting TRBD1. The CDR3 is 16 amino acids. With 0 bases clipped from V and 0 bases from J, the junction kept 6 bases outside the gene matches. CDR1 and CDR2 (germline): DFQATT, SNEGSKA (reference sequence). DNA for the CDR3: TGCAGTGCTAGAGATACGGGACAGGTATACCAAGAGACCCAGTACTTC. Its translation is CSARDTGQVYQETQYF.

This clonotype was observed a handful of times. This chain links TRBV12-3 or TRBV12-4 with TRBJ2-7; D remains unclear. This CDR3 is 11 amino acids long. V lost 8 bases to trimming and J lost 4 bases, with 9 bases between them. In DNA form, the CDR3 reads TGTGCCAGCCGCGTGGGGTACGAGCAGTACTTC. It is translated as CASRVGYEQYF.